This is a list of T cell receptor beta chains from one sample in a study of shared clonotypes between healthy human individuals. Clones were sequenced by immunoSEQ multiplex PCR, and TCRdb holds only the in-frame ones, with some missing. The sample has around 450,000 clones, roughly 83% seen once; the top ten hold around 14%. The source material was PBMCs. These receptors were collected from a woman aged 40 to 50 in good health. Some clones in this sample may be carry-over from other donors' samples. Each CDR3 is given with its conserved first and last residue. D genes are given only for firm matches. A clone size is listed for some rows: how often the clone was seen (once, few, many), or a class if it is expanded.

v_gene: TRBV11-2
d_gene: .
len: 13
abundance: .
j_gene: TRBJ2-3
CDR3aa: CASSLGSADTQYF
CDR3nt: TGTGCCAGCAGCTTAGGGTCCGCAGATACGCAGTATTTT

v_gene: TRBV28
d_gene: .
len: 14
abundance: many
j_gene: TRBJ1-5
CDR3aa: CASSTGFSNQPQHF
CDR3nt: TGTGCCAGCAGTACCGGTTTCAGCAATCAGCCCCAGCATTTT

v_gene: TRBV28
d_gene: .
len: 12
abundance: .
j_gene: TRBJ2-1
CDR3aa: CASRLKYNEQFF
CDR3nt: TGTGCCAGCAGGCTAAAATACAATGAGCAGTTCTTC

v_gene: TRBV6-5
d_gene: .
len: 14
abundance: .
j_gene: TRBJ2-5
CDR3aa: CASRPSRGLETQYF
CDR3nt: TGTGCCAGCAGACCCTCTAGGGGCCTTGAGACCCAGTACTTC

v_gene: TRBV20-1
d_gene: .
len: 11
abundance: .
j_gene: TRBJ1-2
CDR3aa: CSARGGWGYTF
CDR3nt: TGCAGTGCTAGAGGGGGCTGGGGCTACACCTTC

v_gene: TRBV10-2
d_gene: .
len: 15
abundance: once
j_gene: TRBJ2-1
CDR3aa: CASSGTRSGGNEQFF
CDR3nt: TGCGCCAGCAGTGGAACTAGGAGTGGGGGCAATGAGCAGTTCTTC

v_gene: TRBV7-2
d_gene: TRBD2
len: 19
abundance: once
j_gene: TRBJ2-1
CDR3aa: CASSSRGTSGRGPYNEQFF
CDR3nt: TGTGCCAGCAGCTCTAGGGGGACTAGCGGGAGGGGGCCCTACAATGAGCAGTTCTTC

v_gene: TRBV10-3
d_gene: TRBD1
len: 14
abundance: .
j_gene: TRBJ2-7
CDR3aa: CASSPTGGLYEQYF
CDR3nt: TGTGCCAGCAGTCCGACAGGGGGGCTCTACGAGCAGTACTTC

v_gene: TRBV30
d_gene: TRBD2
len: 15
abundance: .
j_gene: TRBJ2-5
CDR3aa: CAWRNAGGPGETQYF
CDR3nt: TGTGCCTGGAGGAACGCGGGAGGGCCGGGAGAGACCCAGTACTTC

v_gene: TRBV7-8
d_gene: TRBD1
len: 17
abundance: .
j_gene: TRBJ2-7
CDR3aa: CASSLASSWDRGRGQYF
CDR3nt: TGTGCCAGCAGCTTAGCTTCCTCCTGGGACAGGGGGCGTGGGCAGTACTTC

v_gene: TRBV7-9
d_gene: .
len: 11
abundance: .
j_gene: TRBJ2-7
CDR3aa: CASSPIKDLYF
CDR3nt: TGTGCCAGCAGCCCTATCAAGGATCTGTACTTC

v_gene: TRBV5-1
d_gene: TRBD1
len: 15
abundance: .
j_gene: TRBJ1-2
CDR3aa: CASSLPGTGGYGYTF
CDR3nt: TGCGCCAGCAGCCTACCCGGGACAGGGGGCTATGGCTACACCTTC

v_gene: TRBV4-1
d_gene: .
len: 17
abundance: once
j_gene: TRBJ1-1
CDR3aa: CASSQERGYSGNTEAFF
CDR3nt: TGCGCCAGCAGCCAAGAGAGGGGCTATAGTGGAAACACTGAAGCTTTCTTT

v_gene: TRBV9
d_gene: .
len: 14
abundance: .
j_gene: TRBJ2-4
CDR3aa: CASSKGGAKNIQYF
CDR3nt: TGTGCCAGCAGCAAAGGGGGAGCCAAAAACATTCAGTACTTC

v_gene: TRBV18
d_gene: .
len: 15
abundance: .
j_gene: TRBJ2-7
CDR3aa: CASSHPTVSSYEQYF
CDR3nt: TGTGCCAGCTCACACCCAACAGTGAGCTCCTACGAGCAGTACTTC

v_gene: TRBV20-1
d_gene: .
len: 10
abundance: .
j_gene: TRBJ2-7
CDR3aa: CSAAFGEQYF
CDR3nt: TGCAGTGCTGCCTTCGGGGAGCAGTACTTC

v_gene: TRBV29-1
d_gene: TRBD2
len: 15
abundance: .
j_gene: TRBJ2-1
CDR3aa: CSVVTASGVYNEQFF
CDR3nt: TGCAGCGTTGTAACCGCTAGCGGAGTTTACAATGAGCAGTTCTTC

v_gene: TRBV19
d_gene: .
len: 14
abundance: .
j_gene: TRBJ1-2
CDR3aa: CASSIGGENYGYTF
CDR3nt: TGTGCCAGTAGTATCGGGGGGGAGAACTATGGCTACACCTTC

v_gene: TRBV11-2
d_gene: .
len: 14
abundance: .
j_gene: TRBJ2-7
CDR3aa: CASSPRASVYEQYF
CDR3nt: TGTGCCAGCAGCCCTCGGGCCTCGGTCTACGAGCAGTACTTC

v_gene: TRBV7-9
d_gene: .
len: 14
abundance: .
j_gene: TRBJ2-5
CDR3aa: CASSLAMVRETQYF
CDR3nt: TGTGCCAGCAGCTTAGCGATGGTTCGCGAGACCCAGTACTTC

v_gene: TRBV4-1
d_gene: TRBD1
len: 16
abundance: .
j_gene: TRBJ2-7
CDR3aa: CASSQGLTGGSYEQYF
CDR3nt: TGCGCCAGCAGCCAAGGTCTGACAGGGGGGTCCTACGAGCAGTACTTC

v_gene: TRBV18
d_gene: .
len: 17
abundance: once
j_gene: TRBJ2-7
CDR3aa: CASSPTLQGGRTYEQYF
CDR3nt: TGTGCCAGCTCACCAACGCTACAGGGCGGGAGAACCTACGAGCAGTACTTC

v_gene: TRBV28
d_gene: TRBD2
len: 16
abundance: .
j_gene: TRBJ2-1
CDR3aa: CASSPRTSGPYNEQFF
CDR3nt: TGTGCCAGCAGTCCCCGCACTAGCGGGCCGTACAATGAGCAGTTCTTC

v_gene: TRBV7-6
d_gene: .
len: 13
abundance: .
j_gene: TRBJ2-7
CDR3aa: CASSSGQVYEQYF
CDR3nt: TGTGCCAGCAGCTCGGGCCAGGTCTACGAGCAGTACTTC

v_gene: TRBV7-6
d_gene: .
len: 12
abundance: .
j_gene: TRBJ2-7
CDR3aa: CASSLDDEEQYF
CDR3nt: TGTGCCAGCAGCTTAGACGACGAGGAGCAGTACTTC

v_gene: TRBV6-4
d_gene: TRBD1
len: 15
abundance: few
j_gene: TRBJ2-1
CDR3aa: CASSYQGGEYNEQFF
CDR3nt: TGTGCCAGCAGTTATCAAGGGGGCGAATACAATGAGCAGTTCTTC

v_gene: TRBV28
d_gene: .
len: 15
abundance: .
j_gene: TRBJ1-5
CDR3aa: CASTLGRVFNQPQHF
CDR3nt: TGTGCCAGCACCCTGGGCAGGGTGTTCAATCAGCCCCAGCATTTT

v_gene: TRBV30
d_gene: TRBD1
len: 14
abundance: .
j_gene: TRBJ2-3
CDR3aa: CAWSWTGQADTQYF
CDR3nt: TGTGCCTGGAGTTGGACAGGGCAGGCAGATACGCAGTATTTT

v_gene: TRBV14
d_gene: .
len: 14
abundance: .
j_gene: TRBJ2-2
CDR3aa: CASSQSSYTGELFF
CDR3nt: TGTGCCAGCAGCCAGTCCTCCTACACCGGGGAGCTGTTTTTT

v_gene: TRBV7-6
d_gene: TRBD2
len: 15
abundance: few
j_gene: TRBJ2-1
CDR3aa: CASSKIAGANNEQFF
CDR3nt: TGTGCCAGCAGCAAAATAGCGGGAGCGAACAATGAGCAGTTCTTC

v_gene: TRBV19
d_gene: .
len: 15
abundance: .
j_gene: TRBJ2-7
CDR3aa: CASSIARQAVYEQYF
CDR3nt: TGTGCCAGTAGTATAGCTCGACAGGCCGTCTACGAGCAGTACTTC

v_gene: TRBV16
d_gene: .
len: 16
abundance: once
j_gene: TRBJ2-7
CDR3aa: CASSQFYEQGTYEQYF
CDR3nt: TGTGCCAGCAGCCAATTTTACGAACAGGGCACCTACGAGCAGTACTTC

v_gene: TRBV5-5
d_gene: .
len: 13
abundance: once
j_gene: TRBJ1-2
CDR3aa: CASSLEQGYGYTF
CDR3nt: TGTGCCAGCAGCTTGGAGCAGGGCTATGGCTACACCTTC

v_gene: TRBV30
d_gene: .
len: 15
abundance: once
j_gene: TRBJ1-1
CDR3aa: CAWSRPGVTYTEAFF
CDR3nt: TGTGCCTGGAGCCGACCGGGTGTAACGTACACTGAAGCTTTCTTT

v_gene: TRBV9
d_gene: TRBD1
len: 15
abundance: .
j_gene: TRBJ1-1
CDR3aa: CASSVLDRGNTEAFF
CDR3nt: TGTGCCAGCAGCGTACTAGACAGGGGGAACACTGAAGCTTTCTTT

v_gene: TRBV27
d_gene: TRBD1
len: 15
abundance: .
j_gene: TRBJ1-5
CDR3aa: CASSKGTGGNQPQHF
CDR3nt: TGTGCCAGCAGCAAAGGAACAGGGGGCAATCAGCCCCAGCATTTT

v_gene: TRBV15
d_gene: TRBD1
len: 14
abundance: .
j_gene: TRBJ2-7
CDR3aa: CATSRGQGGYEQYF
CDR3nt: TGTGCCACCAGCAGGGGACAGGGGGGCTACGAGCAGTACTTC

v_gene: TRBV7-2
d_gene: .
len: 15
abundance: .
j_gene: TRBJ2-1
CDR3aa: CASSAGPGGSNEQFF
CDR3nt: TGTGCCAGCAGCGCGGGACCTGGGGGTTCTAATGAGCAGTTCTTC

v_gene: TRBV2
d_gene: TRBD2
len: 13
abundance: few
j_gene: TRBJ2-5
CDR3aa: CASSASGTMAQYF
CDR3nt: TGTGCCAGCAGTGCGTCGGGGACTATGGCCCAGTACTTC

v_gene: TRBV11-2
d_gene: .
len: 14
abundance: .
j_gene: TRBJ2-7
CDR3aa: CASSLGVGIYEQYF
CDR3nt: TGTGCCAGCAGCTTAGGTGTAGGGATCTACGAGCAGTACTTC

v_gene: TRBV5-4
d_gene: TRBD1
len: 14
abundance: .
j_gene: TRBJ2-5
CDR3aa: CASRNHRGEETQYF
CDR3nt: TGTGCCAGCAGAAACCACAGGGGAGAAGAGACCCAGTACTTC

v_gene: TRBV7-2
d_gene: TRBD2
len: 16
abundance: .
j_gene: TRBJ2-2
CDR3aa: CASSTPLGREPGELFF
CDR3nt: TGTGCCAGCAGCACCCCCTTGGGGAGGGAACCCGGGGAGCTGTTTTTT

v_gene: TRBV18
d_gene: .
len: 15
abundance: .
j_gene: TRBJ2-6
CDR3aa: CASSPPGLGANVLTF
CDR3nt: TGTGCCAGCTCACCACCCGGGTTGGGGGCCAACGTCCTGACTTTC

v_gene: TRBV11-3
d_gene: .
len: 15
abundance: .
j_gene: TRBJ2-2
CDR3aa: CASSLGLNVHGELFF
CDR3nt: TGTGCCAGCAGCTTAGGACTTAACGTCCACGGGGAGCTGTTTTTT

v_gene: TRBV18
d_gene: .
len: 14
abundance: few
j_gene: TRBJ2-2
CDR3aa: CASSPISQTGELFF
CDR3nt: TGTGCCAGCTCGCCCATTAGCCAGACCGGGGAGCTGTTTTTT

v_gene: TRBV9
d_gene: .
len: 13
abundance: .
j_gene: TRBJ1-4
CDR3aa: CASSVVGGEKLFF
CDR3nt: TGTGCCAGCAGCGTAGTGGGTGGTGAAAAACTGTTTTTT

v_gene: TRBV6-6
d_gene: TRBD2
len: 16
abundance: .
j_gene: TRBJ2-7
CDR3aa: CASSYSGSAPFYEQYF
CDR3nt: TGTGCCAGCAGTTACAGCGGGAGTGCCCCCTTTTACGAGCAGTACTTC

v_gene: TRBV18
d_gene: .
len: 13
abundance: .
j_gene: TRBJ1-4
CDR3aa: CASSVGLGEKLFF
CDR3nt: TGTGCCAGCTCGGTAGGGCTGGGGGAAAAACTGTTTTTT

v_gene: TRBV5-1
d_gene: .
len: 14
abundance: .
j_gene: TRBJ2-5
CDR3aa: CASSLGKLPETQYF
CDR3nt: TGCGCCAGCAGCTTGGGGAAACTACCGGAGACCCAGTACTTC

v_gene: TRBV11-2
d_gene: .
len: 13
abundance: many
j_gene: TRBJ1-6
CDR3aa: CASTLRTDSPLHF
CDR3nt: TGTGCCAGCACCCTCAGGACGGATTCACCCCTCCACTTT

v_gene: TRBV25-1
d_gene: TRBD2
len: 15
abundance: .
j_gene: TRBJ2-2
CDR3aa: CASSLAGVDTGELFF
CDR3nt: TGTGCCAGCAGTTTAGCGGGAGTCGACACCGGGGAGCTGTTTTTT

v_gene: TRBV28
d_gene: .
len: 16
abundance: .
j_gene: TRBJ1-5
CDR3aa: CASRVFQGIGNQPQHF
CDR3nt: TGTGCCAGCAGAGTCTTTCAGGGGATTGGCAATCAGCCCCAGCATTTT

v_gene: TRBV7-9
d_gene: .
len: 15
abundance: few
j_gene: TRBJ2-7
CDR3aa: CASSRGLNEYYEQYF
CDR3nt: TGTGCCAGCAGCCGTGGACTCAACGAGTATTACGAGCAGTACTTC

v_gene: TRBV28
d_gene: .
len: 13
abundance: .
j_gene: TRBJ2-7
CDR3aa: CASSGPGRYEQYF
CDR3nt: TGTGCCAGCTCCGGTCCGGGGCGGTACGAGCAGTACTTC